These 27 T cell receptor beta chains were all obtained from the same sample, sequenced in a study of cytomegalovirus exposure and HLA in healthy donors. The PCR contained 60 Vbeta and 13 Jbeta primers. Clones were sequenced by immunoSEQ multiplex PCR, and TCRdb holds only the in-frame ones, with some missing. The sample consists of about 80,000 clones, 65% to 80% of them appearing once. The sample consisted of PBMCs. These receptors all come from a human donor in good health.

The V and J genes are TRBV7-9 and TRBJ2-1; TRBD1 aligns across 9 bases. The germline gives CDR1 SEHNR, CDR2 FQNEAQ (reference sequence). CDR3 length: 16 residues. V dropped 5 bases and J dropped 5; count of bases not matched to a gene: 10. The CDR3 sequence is CASSASGTGRDNEQFF. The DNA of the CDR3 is TGTGCCAGCAGCGCCTCCGGGACAGGGCGAGACAATGAGCAGTTCTTC.

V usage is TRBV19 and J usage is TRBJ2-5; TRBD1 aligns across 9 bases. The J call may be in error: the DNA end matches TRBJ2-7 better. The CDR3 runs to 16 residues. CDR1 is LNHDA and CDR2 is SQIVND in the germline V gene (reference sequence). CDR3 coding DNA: TGTGCCAGTAGTATGGATGAGGACAGGGGAAAGAACGAGCAGTACTTC. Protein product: CASSMDEDRGKNEQYF.

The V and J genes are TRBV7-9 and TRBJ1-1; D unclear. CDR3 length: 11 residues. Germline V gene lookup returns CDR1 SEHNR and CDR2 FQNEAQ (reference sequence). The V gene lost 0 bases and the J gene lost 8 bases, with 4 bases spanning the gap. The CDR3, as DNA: TGTGCCAGCAGCTTAGCCAGGGAAGCTTTCTTT. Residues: CASSLAREAFF.

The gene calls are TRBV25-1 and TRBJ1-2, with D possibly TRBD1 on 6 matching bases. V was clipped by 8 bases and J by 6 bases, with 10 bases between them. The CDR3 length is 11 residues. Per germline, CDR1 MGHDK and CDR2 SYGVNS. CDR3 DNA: TGTGCCAGCTGGGACACGGATGGCTACACCTTC. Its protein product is CASWDTDGYTF.

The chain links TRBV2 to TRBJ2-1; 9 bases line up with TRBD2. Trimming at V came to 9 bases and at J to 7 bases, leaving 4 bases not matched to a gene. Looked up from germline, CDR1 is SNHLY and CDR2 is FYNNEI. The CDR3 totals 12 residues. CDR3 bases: TGTGCCAGGCGGGGGGGAGGGAATGAGCAGTTCTTC. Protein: CARRGGGNEQFF.

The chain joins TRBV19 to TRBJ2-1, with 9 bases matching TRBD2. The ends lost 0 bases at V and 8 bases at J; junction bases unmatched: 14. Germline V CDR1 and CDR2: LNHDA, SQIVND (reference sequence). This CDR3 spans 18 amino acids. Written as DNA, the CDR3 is TGTGCCAGTAGTATAGATCGGCTGACTAGCGGATTTAGGGATGAGCAGTTCTTC. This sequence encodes CASSIDRLTSGFRDEQFF.

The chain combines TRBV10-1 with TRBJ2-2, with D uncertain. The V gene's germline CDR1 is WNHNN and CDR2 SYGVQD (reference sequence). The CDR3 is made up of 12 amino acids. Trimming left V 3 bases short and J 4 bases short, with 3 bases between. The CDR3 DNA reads TGCGCCAGCAGTGACCTCACCGGGGAGCTGTTTTTT. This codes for CASSDLTGELFF.

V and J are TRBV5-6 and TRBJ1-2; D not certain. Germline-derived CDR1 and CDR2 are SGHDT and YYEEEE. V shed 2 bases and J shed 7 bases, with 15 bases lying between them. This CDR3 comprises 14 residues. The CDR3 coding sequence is TGTGCCAGCAGCTTACCGACCGGACGGGGTGGCTACACCTTC. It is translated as CASSLPTGRGGYTF.

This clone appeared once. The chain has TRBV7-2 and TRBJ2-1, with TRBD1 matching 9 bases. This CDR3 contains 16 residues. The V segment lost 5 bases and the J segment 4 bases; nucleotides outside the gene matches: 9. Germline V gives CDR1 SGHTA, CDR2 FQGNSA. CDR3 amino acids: CASSPVRDRVYNEQFF. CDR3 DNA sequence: TGTGCCAGCAGCCCAGTCCGGGACAGGGTATACAATGAGCAGTTCTTC.

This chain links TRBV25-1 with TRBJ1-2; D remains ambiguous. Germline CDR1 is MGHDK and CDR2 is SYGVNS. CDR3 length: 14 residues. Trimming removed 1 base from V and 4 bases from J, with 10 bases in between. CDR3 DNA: TGTGCCAGCAGTGAATTTATGTCCGGCTATGGCTACACCTTC. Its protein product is CASSEFMSGYGYTF.

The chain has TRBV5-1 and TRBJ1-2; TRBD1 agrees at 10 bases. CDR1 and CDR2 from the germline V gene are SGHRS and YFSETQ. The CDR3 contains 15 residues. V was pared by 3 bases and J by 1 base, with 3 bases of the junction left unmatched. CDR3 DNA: TGCGCCAGCAGCTCCGGGACAGGGGATAACTATGGCTACACCTTC. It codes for CASSSGTGDNYGYTF.

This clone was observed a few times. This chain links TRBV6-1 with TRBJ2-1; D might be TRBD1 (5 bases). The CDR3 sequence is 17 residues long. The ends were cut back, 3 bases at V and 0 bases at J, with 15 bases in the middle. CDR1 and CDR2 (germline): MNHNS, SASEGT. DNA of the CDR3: TGTGCCAGCAGTGAGGAGACAGTTATCAGCTCCTACAATGAGCAGTTCTTC. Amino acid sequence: CASSEETVISSYNEQFF.

CDR3 in DNA: TGCGCCAGCAGCCACACAGGGGAATACTATGGCTACACCTTC. The encoded protein is CASSHTGEYYGYTF. The chain joins TRBV4-3 to TRBJ1-2; TRBD1 agrees at 7 bases. The CDR3 runs 14 residues. Trimming removed 3 bases from V and 3 bases from J; junction bases left unmatched: 4. Germline V gene data show CDR1 as LGHNA and CDR2 as YSLEER.

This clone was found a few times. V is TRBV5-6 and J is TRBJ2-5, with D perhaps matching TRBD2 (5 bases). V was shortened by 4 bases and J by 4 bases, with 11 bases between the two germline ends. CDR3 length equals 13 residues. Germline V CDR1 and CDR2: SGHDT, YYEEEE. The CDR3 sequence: CASSPLRGETQYF. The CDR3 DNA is TGTGCCAGCAGCCCTCTCCGGGGAGAGACCCAGTACTTC.

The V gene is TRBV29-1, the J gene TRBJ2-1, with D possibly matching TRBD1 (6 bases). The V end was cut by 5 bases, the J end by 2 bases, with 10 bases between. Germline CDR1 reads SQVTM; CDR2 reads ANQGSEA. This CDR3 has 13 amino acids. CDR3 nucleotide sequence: TGCAGCGTTTGGACAGCCGCCTACAATGAGCAGTTCTTC. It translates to CSVWTAAYNEQFF.

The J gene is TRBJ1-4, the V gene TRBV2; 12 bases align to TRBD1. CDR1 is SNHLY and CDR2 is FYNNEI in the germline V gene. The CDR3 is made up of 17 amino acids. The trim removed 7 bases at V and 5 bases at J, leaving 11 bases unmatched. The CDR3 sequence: CASTGTGGEGWNEKLFF. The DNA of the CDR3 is TGTGCCAGCACCGGGACAGGGGGCGAGGGGTGGAATGAAAAACTGTTTTTT.

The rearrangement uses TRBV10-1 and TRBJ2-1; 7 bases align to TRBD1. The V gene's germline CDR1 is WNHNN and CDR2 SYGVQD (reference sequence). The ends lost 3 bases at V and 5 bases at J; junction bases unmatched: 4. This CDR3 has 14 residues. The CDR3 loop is CASSEIGTDNEQFF. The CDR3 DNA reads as TGCGCCAGCAGTGAAATCGGGACAGACAATGAGCAGTTCTTC.

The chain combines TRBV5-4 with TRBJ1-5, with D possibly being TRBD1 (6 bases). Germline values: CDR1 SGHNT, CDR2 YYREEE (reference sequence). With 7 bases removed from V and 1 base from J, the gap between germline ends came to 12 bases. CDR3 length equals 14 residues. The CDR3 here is CASHRAGSNQPQHF. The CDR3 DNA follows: TGTGCCAGCCACAGGGCAGGGAGCAATCAGCCCCAGCATTTT.

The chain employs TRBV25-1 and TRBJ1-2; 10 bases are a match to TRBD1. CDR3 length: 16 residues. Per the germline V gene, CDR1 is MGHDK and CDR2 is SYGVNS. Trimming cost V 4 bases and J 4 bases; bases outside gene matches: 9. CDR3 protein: CASSATGTGVIYGYTF. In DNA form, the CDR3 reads TGTGCCAGCAGTGCCACCGGGACAGGGGTTATCTATGGCTACACCTTC.

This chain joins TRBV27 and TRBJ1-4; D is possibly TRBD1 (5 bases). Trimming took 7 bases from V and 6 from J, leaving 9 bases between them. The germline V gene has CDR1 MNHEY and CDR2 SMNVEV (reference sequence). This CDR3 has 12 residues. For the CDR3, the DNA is TGTGCCAGCACGTCGGGGGATGAAAAACTGTTTTTT. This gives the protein CASTSGDEKLFF.

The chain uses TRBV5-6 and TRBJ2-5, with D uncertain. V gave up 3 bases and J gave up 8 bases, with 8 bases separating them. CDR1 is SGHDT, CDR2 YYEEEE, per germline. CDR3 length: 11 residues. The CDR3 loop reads CASSSVRTQYF. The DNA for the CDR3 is TGTGCCAGCAGCTCGGTTCGTACCCAGTACTTC.

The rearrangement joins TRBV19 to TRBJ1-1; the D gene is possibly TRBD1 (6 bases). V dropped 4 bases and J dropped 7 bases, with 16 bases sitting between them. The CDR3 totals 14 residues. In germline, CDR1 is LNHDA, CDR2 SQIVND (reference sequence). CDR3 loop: CASSTRGGTLEAFF. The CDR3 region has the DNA TGTGCCAGTAGTACGAGGGGGGGAACCCTTGAAGCTTTCTTT.

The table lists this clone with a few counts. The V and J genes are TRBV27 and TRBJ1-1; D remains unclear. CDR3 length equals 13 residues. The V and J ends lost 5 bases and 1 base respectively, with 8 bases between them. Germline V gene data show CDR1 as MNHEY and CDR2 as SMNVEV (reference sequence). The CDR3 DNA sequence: TGTGCCAGCAGTCCAACAACGAACACTGAAGCTTTCTTT. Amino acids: CASSPTTNTEAFF.

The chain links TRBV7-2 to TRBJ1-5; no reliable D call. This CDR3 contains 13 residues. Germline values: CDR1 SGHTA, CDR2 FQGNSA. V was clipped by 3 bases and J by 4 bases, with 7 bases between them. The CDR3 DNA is TGTGCCAGCAGCTTCGAGCGGAATCAGCCCCAGCATTTT. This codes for CASSFERNQPQHF.

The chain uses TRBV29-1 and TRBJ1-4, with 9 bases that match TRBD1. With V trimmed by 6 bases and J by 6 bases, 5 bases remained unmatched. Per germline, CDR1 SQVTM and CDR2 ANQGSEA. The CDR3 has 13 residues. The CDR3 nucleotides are TGCAGCGTGGGACAGGGAAGAGATGAAAAACTGTTTTTT. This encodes CSVGQGRDEKLFF.

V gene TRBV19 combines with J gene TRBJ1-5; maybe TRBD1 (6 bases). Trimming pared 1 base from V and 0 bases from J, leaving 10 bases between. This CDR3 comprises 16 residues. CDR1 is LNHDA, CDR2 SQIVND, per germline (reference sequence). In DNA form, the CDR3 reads TGTGCCAGTAGTATAGCGGACAGCTATAGCAATCAGCCCCAGCATTTT. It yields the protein CASSIADSYSNQPQHF.

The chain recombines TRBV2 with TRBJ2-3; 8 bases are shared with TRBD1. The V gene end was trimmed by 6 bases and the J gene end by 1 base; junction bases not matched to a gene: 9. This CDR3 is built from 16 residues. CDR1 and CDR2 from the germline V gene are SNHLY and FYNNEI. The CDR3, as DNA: TGTGCCAGCAGCGCACAGGGGGGAAGCGGCACAGATACGCAGTATTTT. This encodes CASSAQGGSGTDTQYF.